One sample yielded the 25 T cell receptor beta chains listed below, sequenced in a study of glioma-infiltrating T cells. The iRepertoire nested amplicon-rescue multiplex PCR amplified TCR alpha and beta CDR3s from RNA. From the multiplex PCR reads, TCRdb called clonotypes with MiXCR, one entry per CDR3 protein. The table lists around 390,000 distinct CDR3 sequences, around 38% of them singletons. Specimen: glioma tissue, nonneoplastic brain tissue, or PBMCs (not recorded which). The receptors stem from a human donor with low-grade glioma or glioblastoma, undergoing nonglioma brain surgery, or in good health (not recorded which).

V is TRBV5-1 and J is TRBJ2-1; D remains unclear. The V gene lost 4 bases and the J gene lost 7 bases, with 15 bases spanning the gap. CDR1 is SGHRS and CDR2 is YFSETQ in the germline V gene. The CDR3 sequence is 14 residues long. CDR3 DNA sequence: TGCGCCAGCAGCCCCATCCCTTCACCTAATGAGCAGTTCTTC. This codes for CASSPIPSPNEQFF.

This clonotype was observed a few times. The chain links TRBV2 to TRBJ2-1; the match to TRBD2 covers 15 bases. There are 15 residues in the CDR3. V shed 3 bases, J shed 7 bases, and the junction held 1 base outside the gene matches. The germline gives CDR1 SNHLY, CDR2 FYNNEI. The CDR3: CASSEGLAGGNEQFF. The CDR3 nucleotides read TGTGCCAGCAGTGAGGGACTAGCGGGAGGAAATGAGCAGTTCTTC.

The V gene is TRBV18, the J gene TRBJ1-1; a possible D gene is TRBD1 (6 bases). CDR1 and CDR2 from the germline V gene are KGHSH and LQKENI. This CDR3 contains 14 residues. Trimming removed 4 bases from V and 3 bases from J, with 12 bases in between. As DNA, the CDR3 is TGTGCCAGCTCACGGGGGGCCGGGGACACTGAAGCTTTCTTT. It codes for CASSRGAGDTEAFF. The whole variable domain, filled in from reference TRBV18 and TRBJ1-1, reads NAGVMQNPRHLVRRRGQEARLRCSPMKGHSHVYWYRQLPEEGLKFMVYLQKENIIDESGMPKERFSAEFPKEGPSILRIQQVVRGDSAAYFCASSRGAGDTEAFFGQGTRLTVV.

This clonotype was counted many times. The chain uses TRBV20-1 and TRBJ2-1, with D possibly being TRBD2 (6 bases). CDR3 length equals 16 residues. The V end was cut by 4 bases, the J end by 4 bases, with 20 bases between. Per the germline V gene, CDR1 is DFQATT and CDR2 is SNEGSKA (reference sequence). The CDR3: CSATRHGGALYNEQFF. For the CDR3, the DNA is TGCAGTGCTACAAGACATGGCGGGGCCCTATACAATGAGCAGTTCTTC.

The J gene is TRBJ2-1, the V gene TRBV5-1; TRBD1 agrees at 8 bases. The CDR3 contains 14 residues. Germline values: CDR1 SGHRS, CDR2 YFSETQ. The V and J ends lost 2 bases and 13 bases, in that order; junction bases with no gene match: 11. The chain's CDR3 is CASSFGQGQETQFF. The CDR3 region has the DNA TGCGCCAGCAGCTTCGGACAGGGACAGGAGACCCAGTTCTTC.

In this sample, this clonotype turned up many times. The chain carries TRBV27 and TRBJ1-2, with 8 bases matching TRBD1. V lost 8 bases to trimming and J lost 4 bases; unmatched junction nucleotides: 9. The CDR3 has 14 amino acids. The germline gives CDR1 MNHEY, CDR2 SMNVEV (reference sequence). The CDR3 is CASGQDRGGYGYTF. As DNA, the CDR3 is TGTGCCAGCGGCCAAGACAGGGGCGGCTATGGCTACACCTTC.

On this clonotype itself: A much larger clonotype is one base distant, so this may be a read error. The CDR3 DNA reads TGTGCCAACGGGAGGAGGGATTGGAACACTGAAGCTTTCTTT. Its protein is CANGRRDWNTEAFF. The chain is built from TRBV12-3 or TRBV12-4 and TRBJ1-1; D remains ambiguous. This CDR3 has 14 residues. V lost 10 bases, J lost 1 base, and 16 bases lay in between.

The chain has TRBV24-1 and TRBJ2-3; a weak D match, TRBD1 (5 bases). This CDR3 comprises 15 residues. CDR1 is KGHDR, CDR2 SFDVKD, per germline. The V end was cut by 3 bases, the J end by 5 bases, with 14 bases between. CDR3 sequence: CATSDPRTNKDTQYF. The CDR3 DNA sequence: TGTGCCACCAGTGATCCCCGGACAAACAAAGATACGCAGTATTTT.

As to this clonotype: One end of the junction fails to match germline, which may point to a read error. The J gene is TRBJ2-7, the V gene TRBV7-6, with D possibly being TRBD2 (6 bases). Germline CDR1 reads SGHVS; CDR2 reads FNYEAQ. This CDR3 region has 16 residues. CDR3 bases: TGTGCCGGCAGCTTAGTAGGGGCTAGCGATCCCTACGAGCAGTACTTC. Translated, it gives CAGSLVGASDPYEQYF.

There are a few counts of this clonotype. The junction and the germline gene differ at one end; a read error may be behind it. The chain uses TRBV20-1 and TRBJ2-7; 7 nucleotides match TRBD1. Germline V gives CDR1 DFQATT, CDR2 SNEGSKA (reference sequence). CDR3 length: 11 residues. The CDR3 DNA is TGCAGTGCTAGAGATCGTGTGGGACAGAGCTTC. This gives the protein CSARDRVGQSF.

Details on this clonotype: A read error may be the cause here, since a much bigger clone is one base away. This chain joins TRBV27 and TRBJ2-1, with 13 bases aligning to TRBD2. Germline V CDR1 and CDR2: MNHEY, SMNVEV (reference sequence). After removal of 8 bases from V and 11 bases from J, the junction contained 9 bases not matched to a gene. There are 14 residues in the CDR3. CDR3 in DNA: TGTGCCAGCGGTTCAAAGACTAGCGGGAGGCAGCAGTTCTTC. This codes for CASGSKTSGRQQFF.

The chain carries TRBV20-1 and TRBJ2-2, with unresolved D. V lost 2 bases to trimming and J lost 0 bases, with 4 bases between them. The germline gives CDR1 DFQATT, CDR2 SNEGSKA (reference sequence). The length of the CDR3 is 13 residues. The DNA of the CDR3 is TGCAGTGCTAGACAGTCGAACACCGGGGAGCTGTTTTTT. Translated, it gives CSARQSNTGELFF.

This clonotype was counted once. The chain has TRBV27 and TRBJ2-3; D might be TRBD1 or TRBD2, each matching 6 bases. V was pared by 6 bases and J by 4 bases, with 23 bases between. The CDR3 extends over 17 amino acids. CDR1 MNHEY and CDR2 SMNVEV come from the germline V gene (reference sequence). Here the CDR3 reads CASSQRGRRFLADTQYF. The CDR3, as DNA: TGTGCCAGCAGCCAGAGGGGGAGGCGGTTTCTCGCAGATACGCAGTATTTT.

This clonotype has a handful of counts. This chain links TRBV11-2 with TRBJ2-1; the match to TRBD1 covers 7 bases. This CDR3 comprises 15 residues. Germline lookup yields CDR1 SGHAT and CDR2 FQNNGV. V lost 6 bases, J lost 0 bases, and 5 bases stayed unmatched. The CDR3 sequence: CASRGRGRSYNEQFF. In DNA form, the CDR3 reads TGTGCCAGCAGGGGAAGGGGGCGCTCCTACAATGAGCAGTTCTTC.

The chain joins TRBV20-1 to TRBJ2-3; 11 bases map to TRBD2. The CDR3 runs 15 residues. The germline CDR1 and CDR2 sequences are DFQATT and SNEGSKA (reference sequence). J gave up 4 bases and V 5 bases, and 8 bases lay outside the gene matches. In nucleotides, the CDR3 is TGCAGTGCTCGGACTAGCGGGTATGTATCAGATACGCAGTATTTT. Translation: CSARTSGYVSDTQYF.

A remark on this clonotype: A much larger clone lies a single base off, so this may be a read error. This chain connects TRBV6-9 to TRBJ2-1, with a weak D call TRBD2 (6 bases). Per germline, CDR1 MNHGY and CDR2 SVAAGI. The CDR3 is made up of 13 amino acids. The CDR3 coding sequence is TGTGCCAGCAGTTATTACGGGAGAAATGATCAGTTCTTC. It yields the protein CASSYYGRNDQFF.

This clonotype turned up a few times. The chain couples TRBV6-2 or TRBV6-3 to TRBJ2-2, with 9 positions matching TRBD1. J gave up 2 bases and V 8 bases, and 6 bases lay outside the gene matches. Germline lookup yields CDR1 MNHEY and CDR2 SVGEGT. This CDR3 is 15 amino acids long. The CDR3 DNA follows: TGTGCCAGCCAAGGGGACAGGGCTAACACCGGGGAGCTGTTTTTT. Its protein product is CASQGDRANTGELFF.

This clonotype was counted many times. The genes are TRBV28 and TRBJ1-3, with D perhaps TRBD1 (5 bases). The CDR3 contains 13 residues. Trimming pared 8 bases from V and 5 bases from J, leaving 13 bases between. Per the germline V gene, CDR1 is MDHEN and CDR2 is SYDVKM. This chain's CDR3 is CASLEGTRNTIYF. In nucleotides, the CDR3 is TGTGCCAGCCTGGAAGGGACGCGAAACACCATATATTTT.

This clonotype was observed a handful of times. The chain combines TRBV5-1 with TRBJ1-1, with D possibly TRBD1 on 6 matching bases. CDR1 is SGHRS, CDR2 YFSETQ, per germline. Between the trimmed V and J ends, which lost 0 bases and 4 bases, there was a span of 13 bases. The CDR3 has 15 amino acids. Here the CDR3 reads CASSLGTATGTEAFF. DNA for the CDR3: TGCGCCAGCAGCTTGGGGACAGCGACGGGCACTGAAGCTTTCTTT.

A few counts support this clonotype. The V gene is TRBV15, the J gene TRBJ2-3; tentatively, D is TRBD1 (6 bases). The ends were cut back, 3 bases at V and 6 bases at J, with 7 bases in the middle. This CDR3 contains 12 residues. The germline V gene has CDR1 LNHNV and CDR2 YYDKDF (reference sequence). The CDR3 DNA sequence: TGTGCCACCAGCAGGGACAGTGATACGCAGTATTTT. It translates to CATSRDSDTQYF.

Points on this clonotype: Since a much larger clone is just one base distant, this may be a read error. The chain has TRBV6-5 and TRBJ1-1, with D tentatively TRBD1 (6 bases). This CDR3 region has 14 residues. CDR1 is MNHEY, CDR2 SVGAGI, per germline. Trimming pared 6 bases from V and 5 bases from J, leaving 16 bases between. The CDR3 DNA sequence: TGTGCCAGCAGACCGGGACACTCGAAAACTGAAGCTTTCTTT. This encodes CASRPGHSKTEAFF.

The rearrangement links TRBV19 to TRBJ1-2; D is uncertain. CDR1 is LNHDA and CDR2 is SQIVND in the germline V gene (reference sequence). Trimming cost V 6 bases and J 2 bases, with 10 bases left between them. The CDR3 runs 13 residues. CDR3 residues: CASRVARNYGYTF. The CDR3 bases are TGTGCCAGTAGAGTTGCCAGAAACTATGGCTACACCTTC.

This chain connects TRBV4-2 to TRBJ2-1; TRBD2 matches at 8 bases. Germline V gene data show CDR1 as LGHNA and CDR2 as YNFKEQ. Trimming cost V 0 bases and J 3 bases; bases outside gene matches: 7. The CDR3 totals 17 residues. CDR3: CASSQDQAGAFYNEQFF. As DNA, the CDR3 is TGTGCCAGCAGCCAAGACCAAGCGGGAGCCTTCTACAATGAGCAGTTCTTC.

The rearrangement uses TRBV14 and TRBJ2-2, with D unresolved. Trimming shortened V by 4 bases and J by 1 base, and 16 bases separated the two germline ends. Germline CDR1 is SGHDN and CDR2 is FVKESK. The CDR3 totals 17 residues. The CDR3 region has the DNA TGTGCCAGCAGCCTATCCGTTCGAGGAGTGAACACCGGGGAGCTGTTTTTT. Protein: CASSLSVRGVNTGELFF.

The CDR3 loop reads CASSPDREGGYTF. Here the CDR3 DNA reads TGTGCCAGCTCACCGGACAGGGAGGGAGGCTACACCTTC. The chain couples TRBV18 to TRBJ1-2; 8 nucleotides line up with TRBD1. After removal of 3 bases from V and 8 bases from J, the junction contained 5 bases not matched to a gene. The CDR3 consists of 13 residues. Germline V lookup: CDR1 KGHSH, CDR2 LQKENI.